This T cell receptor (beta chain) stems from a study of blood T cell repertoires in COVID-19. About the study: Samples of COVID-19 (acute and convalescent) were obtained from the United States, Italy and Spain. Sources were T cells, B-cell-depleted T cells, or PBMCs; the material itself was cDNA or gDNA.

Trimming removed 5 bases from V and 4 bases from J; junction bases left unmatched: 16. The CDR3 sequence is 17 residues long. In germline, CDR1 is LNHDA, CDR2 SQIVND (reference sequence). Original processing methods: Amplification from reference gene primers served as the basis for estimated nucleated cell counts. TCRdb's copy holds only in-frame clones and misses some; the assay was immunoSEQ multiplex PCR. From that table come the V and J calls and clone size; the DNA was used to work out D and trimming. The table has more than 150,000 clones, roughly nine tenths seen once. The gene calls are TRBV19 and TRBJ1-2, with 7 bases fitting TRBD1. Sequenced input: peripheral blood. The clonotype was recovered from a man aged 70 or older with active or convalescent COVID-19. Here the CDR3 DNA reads TGTGCCAGTAGTGGCCAGGGGACAGCCCAGACTGGCTATGGCTACACCTTC. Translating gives CASSGQGTAQTGYGYTF.